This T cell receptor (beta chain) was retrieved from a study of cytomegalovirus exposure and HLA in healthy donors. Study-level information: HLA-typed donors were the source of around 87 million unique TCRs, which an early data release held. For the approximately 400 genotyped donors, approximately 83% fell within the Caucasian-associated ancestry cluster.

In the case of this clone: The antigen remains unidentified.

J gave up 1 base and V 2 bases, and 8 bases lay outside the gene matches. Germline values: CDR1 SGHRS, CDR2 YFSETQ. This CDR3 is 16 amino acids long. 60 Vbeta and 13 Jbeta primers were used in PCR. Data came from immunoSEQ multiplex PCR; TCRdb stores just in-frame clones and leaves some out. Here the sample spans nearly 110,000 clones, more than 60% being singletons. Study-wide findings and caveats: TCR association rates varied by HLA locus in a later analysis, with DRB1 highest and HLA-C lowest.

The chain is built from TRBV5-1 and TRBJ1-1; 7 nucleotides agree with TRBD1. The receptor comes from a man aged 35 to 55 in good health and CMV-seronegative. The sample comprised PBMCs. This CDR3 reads CASSLKPGTENTEAFF. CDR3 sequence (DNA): TGCGCCAGCAGCTTAAAACCCGGGACAGAGAACACTGAAGCTTTCTTT.